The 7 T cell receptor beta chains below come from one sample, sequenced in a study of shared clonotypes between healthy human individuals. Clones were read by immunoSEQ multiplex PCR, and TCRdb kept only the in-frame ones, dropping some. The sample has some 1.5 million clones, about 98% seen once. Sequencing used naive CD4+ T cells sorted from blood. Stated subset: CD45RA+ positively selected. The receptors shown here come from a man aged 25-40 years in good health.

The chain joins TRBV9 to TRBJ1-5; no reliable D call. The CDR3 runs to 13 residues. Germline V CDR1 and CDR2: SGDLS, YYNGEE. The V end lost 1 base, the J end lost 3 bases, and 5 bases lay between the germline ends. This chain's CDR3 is CASSVQDNQPQHF. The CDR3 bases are TGTGCCAGCAGCGTACAGGACAATCAGCCCCAGCATTTT.

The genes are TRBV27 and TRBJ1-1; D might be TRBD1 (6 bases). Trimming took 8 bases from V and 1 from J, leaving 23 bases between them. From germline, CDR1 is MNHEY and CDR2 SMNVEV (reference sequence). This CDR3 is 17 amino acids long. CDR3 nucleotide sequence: TGTGCCAGCGGGTTTAAACAGGGAGGTCCCCAGAACACTGAAGCTTTCTTT. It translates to CASGFKQGGPQNTEAFF.

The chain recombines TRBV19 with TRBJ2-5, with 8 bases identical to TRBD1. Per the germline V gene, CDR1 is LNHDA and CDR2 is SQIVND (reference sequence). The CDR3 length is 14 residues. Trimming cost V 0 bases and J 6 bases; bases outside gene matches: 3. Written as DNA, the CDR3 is TGTGCCAGTAGTATAGATACAGGGGGACAGACCCAGTACTTC. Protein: CASSIDTGGQTQYF.

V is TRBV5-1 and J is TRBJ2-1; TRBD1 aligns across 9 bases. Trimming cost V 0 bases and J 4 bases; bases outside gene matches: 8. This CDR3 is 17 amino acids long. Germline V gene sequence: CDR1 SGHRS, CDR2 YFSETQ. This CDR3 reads CASSLGFRGQGYNEQFF. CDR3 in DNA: TGCGCCAGCAGCTTGGGGTTCCGGGGACAGGGATACAATGAGCAGTTCTTC.

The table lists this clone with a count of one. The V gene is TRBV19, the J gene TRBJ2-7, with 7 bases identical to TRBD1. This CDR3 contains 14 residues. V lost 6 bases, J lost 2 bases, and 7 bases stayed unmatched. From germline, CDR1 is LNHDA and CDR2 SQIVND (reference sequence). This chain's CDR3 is CASRPQGVPYEQYF. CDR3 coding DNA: TGTGCCAGTAGGCCTCAGGGGGTACCCTACGAGCAGTACTTC.

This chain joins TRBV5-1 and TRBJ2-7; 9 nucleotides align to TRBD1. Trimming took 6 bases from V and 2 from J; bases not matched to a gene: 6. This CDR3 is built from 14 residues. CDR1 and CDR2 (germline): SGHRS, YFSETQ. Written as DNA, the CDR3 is TGCGCCAGCAAGCTGACAGGGGGTACCTACGAGCAGTACTTC. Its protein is CASKLTGGTYEQYF.

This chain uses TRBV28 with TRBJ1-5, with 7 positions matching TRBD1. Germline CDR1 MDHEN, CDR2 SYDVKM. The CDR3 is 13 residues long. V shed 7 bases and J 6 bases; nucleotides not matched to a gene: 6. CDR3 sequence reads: CASKRPGGQPQHF. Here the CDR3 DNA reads TGTGCCAGCAAAAGGCCAGGGGGTCAGCCCCAGCATTTT.